This is a list of T cell receptor beta chains from one sample in a study of T-cell reconstitution after alpha-beta-depleted transplantation in children. Via MiXCR, TCRdb re-called the PCR reads, giving one row per CDR3 protein. The profile shows over 150,000 distinct CDR3 sequences, about 15% of them singletons. Sample: PBMCs from the stem cell graft donor, taken from the stem cell graft. The source of these receptors is a human donor who donated a stem cell graft to a child with acute lymphoblastic leukemia. Both conserved end residues are part of each CDR3. A D gene is named only where the DNA matches it firmly.

D	V	J	length	CDR3
-	TRBV14	TRBJ2-2	16	CASSRVRGLNTGELFF
-	TRBV28	TRBJ2-7	15	CASSRAQGRGREQYF
-	TRBV14	TRBJ2-1	14	CASSQESNRARQFF
-	TRBV12-3/TRBV12-4	TRBJ1-1	14	CASSFRGVNTEAFF
-	TRBV4-2	TRBJ2-2	16	CASSPLEAGIAGELFF
TRBD1	TRBV7-7	TRBJ2-7	14	CASSSRTGRYEQYF
-	TRBV20-1	TRBJ2-3	13	CSARTPGKGTQYF
TRBD1	TRBV12-3/TRBV12-4	TRBJ2-3	16	CASSPRAQGATDTQYF
TRBD2	TRBV20-1	TRBJ2-3	16	CSAKMAGGSRTDTQYF
TRBD2	TRBV10-3	TRBJ2-7	14	CAISRSGESYEQYF
TRBD2	TRBV10-3	TRBJ2-1	19	CAISEQGPWTSGSYNEQFF
TRBD2	TRBV29-1	TRBJ2-2	14	CSAKGTSGPVGLFF
-	TRBV5-1	TRBJ1-2	14	CASSLGGTASKNTF
TRBD2	TRBV9	TRBJ2-1	15	CASSVLAGEGNEQFF
-	TRBV7-9	TRBJ2-3	12	CASSSFLDTQYF
-	TRBV4-1	TRBJ2-2	14	CASSQEDWTGELFF
-	TRBV11-2	TRBJ1-1	15	CASSSRGTQNTEAFF
-	TRBV7-6	TRBJ2-7	12	CASSSDRAQQYF
-	TRBV5-1	TRBJ2-6	17	CASSLSREYSGANVLTF
-	TRBV3-1	TRBJ1-2	15	CACSPHGRQGHGYTF
-	TRBV10-1	TRBJ2-1	15	CASTRLRRSYNEQFF
TRBD2	TRBV3-1	TRBJ2-1	14	CASSQLAVYNEQFF
TRBD1	TRBV7-9	TRBJ2-1	14	CASSTTGAYNEQFF
TRBD1	TRBV7-9	TRBJ1-1	14	CASSPGQGDTEAFF
-	TRBV12-3/TRBV12-4	TRBJ2-3	16	CASSPYGQGKLDTQYF
TRBD2	TRBV11-2	TRBJ2-4	20	CASSEEGWLAGGPTKNIQYF
TRBD2	TRBV7-2	TRBJ2-3	16	CASSLGLAGHGGTQYF
-	TRBV5-4	TRBJ2-7	16	CASSLAPGLDRREQYF
-	TRBV20-1	TRBJ1-6	13	CSAYQPGDSPLHF
TRBD1	TRBV6-2/TRBV6-3	TRBJ2-7	14	CASSYGGTGRKQYF
-	TRBV6-1	TRBJ2-1	14	CASRDYTGYNEQFF
-	TRBV2	TRBJ2-3	15	CASSYRFPPTDTQYF
-	TRBV5-4	TRBJ2-5	15	CASSLRKQGQETQYF
-	TRBV19	TRBJ2-3	13	CASSDHFGDTQYF
-	TRBV20-1	TRBJ1-1	11	CSAADLDEAFF
TRBD1	TRBV5-1	TRBJ2-6	18	CASSYWDRGITGANVLTF
TRBD1	TRBV20-1	TRBJ2-7	16	CSASGAEDRNTYEQYF
-	TRBV4-1	TRBJ2-2	14	CASSQVASAGELFF
-	TRBV6-2/TRBV6-3	TRBJ2-1	15	CASSFPYGPYNEQFF
TRBD1	TRBV12-3/TRBV12-4	TRBJ2-6	16	CASRRTGGTGANVLTF
-	TRBV10-1	TRBJ2-2	14	CASREGSNTGELFF
TRBD1	TRBV6-1	TRBJ2-6	16	CASSRTGGSGANVLTF
-	TRBV4-1	TRBJ2-1	16	CASSQPLGRNNNEQFF
-	TRBV29-1	TRBJ2-1	12	CSVEGYRNEQFF
TRBD2	TRBV4-2	TRBJ2-7	15	CASSQVNSGRVEQYF
-	TRBV10-2	TRBJ1-1	14	CASSELGWNTEAFF
-	TRBV20-1	TRBJ2-3	14	CSARRLTSTDTQYF
TRBD1	TRBV12-3/TRBV12-4	TRBJ2-5	17	CASSTRQGGPAKETQYF
TRBD1	TRBV20-1	TRBJ2-7	17	CSASSPQKGQEEYEQYF
-	TRBV21-1	TRBJ1-1	14	CASSRTAKNTEAFF
-	TRBV21-1	TRBJ1-2	14	CASSKQAQPYGYTF
-	TRBV7-8	TRBJ1-1	12	CASSSSVTEAFF
-	TRBV27	TRBJ2-1	14	CASPRFLGYNEQFF
TRBD1	TRBV20-1	TRBJ1-5	18	CSAIATGTGGISNQPQHF
TRBD1	TRBV6-4	TRBJ2-1	23	CASRSGTGFGGMGRPGLYNEQFF